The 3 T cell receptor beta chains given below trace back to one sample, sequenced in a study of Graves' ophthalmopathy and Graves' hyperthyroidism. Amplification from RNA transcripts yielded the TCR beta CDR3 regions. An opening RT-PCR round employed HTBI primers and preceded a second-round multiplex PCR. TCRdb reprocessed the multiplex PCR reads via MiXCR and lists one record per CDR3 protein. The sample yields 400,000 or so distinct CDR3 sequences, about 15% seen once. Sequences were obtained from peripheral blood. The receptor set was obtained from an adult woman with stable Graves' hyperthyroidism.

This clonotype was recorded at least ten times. The CDR3 region has the DNA TGCGCCAGCAGCTTAGGGACTAACTCCTACGAGCAGTACTTC. It is translated as CASSLGTNSYEQYF. This chain links TRBV5-1 with TRBJ2-7, with 7 bases aligning to TRBD2. Germline V gene data show CDR1 as SGHRS and CDR2 as YFSETQ. The CDR3 contains 14 residues. Trimming took 2 bases from V and 0 from J; bases not matched to a gene: 2.

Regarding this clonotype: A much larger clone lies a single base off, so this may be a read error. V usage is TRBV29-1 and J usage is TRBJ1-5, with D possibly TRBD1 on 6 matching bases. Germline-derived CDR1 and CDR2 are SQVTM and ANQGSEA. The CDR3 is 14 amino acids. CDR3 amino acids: CSVAGEGSNQPQDF. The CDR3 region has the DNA TGCAGCGTTGCAGGGGAGGGAAGCAATCAGCCCCAGGATTTT.

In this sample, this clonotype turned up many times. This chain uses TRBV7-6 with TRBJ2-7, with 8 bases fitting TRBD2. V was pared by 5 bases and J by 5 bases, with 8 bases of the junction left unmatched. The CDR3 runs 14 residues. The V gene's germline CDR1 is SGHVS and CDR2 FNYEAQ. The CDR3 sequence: CASSLGLDRHEQYF. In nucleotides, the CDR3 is TGTGCCAGCAGCCTGGGACTAGATCGCCACGAGCAGTACTTC.